This T cell receptor beta chain was found in a study of PD-1 blockade in classical Hodgkin lymphoma. Every single patient, without exception, relapsed after autologous stem cell transplantation, and brentuximab vedotin exposure varied. Best responses included complete response and partial response; otherwise, the best response was progressive disease. Study-level findings and limits: The authors excluded patients who started nivolumab under 1 year after ASCT. At C4D1, TCR diversity had climbed significantly for CD4+ cells, though not for CD8+ cells. What drove the repertoire differences, possibly disease activity or prior therapy, has not been defined.

This clone was counted between two and nine times. Its antigen is not known. Measured with immunoSEQ multiplex PCR; TCRdb has only the in-frame clones, and not every one. The sample includes roughly 42,000 clones, around 71% of them seen just once. The material sequenced was peripheral blood mononuclear cells (PBMCs), taken at baseline. The sequence derives from a human donor with classical Hodgkin lymphoma.

As DNA, the CDR3 is TGCGCCAGCAGCCCAGGGGGCGCGTCTTATGGCTACACCTTC. Translating gives CASSPGGASYGYTF. The V and J genes are TRBV5-1 and TRBJ1-2, with 8 bases identical to TRBD1. The CDR3 spans 14 residues. The germline gives CDR1 SGHRS, CDR2 YFSETQ. J gave up 5 bases and V 4 bases, and 7 bases lay outside the gene matches.